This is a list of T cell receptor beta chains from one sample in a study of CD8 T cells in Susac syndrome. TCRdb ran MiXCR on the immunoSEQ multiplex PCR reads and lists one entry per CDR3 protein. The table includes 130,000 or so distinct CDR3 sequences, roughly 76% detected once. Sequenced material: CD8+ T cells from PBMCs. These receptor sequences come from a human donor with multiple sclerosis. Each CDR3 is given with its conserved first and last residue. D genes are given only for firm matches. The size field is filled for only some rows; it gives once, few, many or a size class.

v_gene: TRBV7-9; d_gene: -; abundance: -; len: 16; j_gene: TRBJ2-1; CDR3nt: TGTGCCAGCAGCTTAGCGGCCGTCTTCTTGCTCGATGAGCAGTTCTTC; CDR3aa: CASSLAAVFLLDEQFF
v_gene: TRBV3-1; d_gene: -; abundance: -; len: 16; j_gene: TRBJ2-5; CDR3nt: TGTGCCAGCAGCCAAGATGGACTGGGAGTACAAGAGACCCAGTACTTC; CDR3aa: CASSQDGLGVQETQYF
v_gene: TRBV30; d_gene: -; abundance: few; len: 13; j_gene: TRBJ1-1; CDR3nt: TGTGCCTGGAGCTGGACAGAGAACACTGAAGCTTTCTTT; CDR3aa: CAWSWTENTEAFF
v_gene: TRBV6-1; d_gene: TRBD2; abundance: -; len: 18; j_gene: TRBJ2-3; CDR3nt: TGTGCCAGCAGCCCCGGACTAGCGGGAGAACAGGGCACAGATACGCAGTATTTT; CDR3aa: CASSPGLAGEQGTDTQYF
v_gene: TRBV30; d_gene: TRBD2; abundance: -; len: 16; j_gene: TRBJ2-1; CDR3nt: TGTGCCTGGGGACTAGCGGGGGGCAGCTCCTACAATGAGCAGTTCTTC; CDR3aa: CAWGLAGGSSYNEQFF
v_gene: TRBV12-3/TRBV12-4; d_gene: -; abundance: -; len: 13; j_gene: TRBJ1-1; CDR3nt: TGTGCCAGCAGTTTACAGGGTGGAAAAGGAGCTTTCTTT; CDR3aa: CASSLQGGKGAFF
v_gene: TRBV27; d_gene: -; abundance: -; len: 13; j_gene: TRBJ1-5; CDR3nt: TGTGCCAGCAGCAGGGGTGGCAATCAGCCCCAGCATTTT; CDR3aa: CASSRGGNQPQHF
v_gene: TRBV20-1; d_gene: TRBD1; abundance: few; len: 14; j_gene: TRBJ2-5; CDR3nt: TGCAGTGCTACTTCCGACAGGGCCCAAGAGACCCAGTACTTC; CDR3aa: CSATSDRAQETQYF
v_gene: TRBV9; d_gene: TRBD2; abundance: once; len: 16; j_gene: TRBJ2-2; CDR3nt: TGTGCCAGCAGCGTAGTCGGCGGGAGGGCGCCCGGGGAGCTGTTTTTT; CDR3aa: CASSVVGGRAPGELFF
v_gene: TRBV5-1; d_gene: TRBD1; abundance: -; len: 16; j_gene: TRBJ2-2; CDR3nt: TGCGCCAGCAGCCTGAGGACAGGGTCAGGCACCGGGGAGCTGTTTTTT; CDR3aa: CASSLRTGSGTGELFF
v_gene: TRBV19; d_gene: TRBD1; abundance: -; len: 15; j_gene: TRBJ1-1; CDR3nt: TGTGCCAGTTCCTTCGGCAGGGGGGGGAACACTGAAGCTTTCTTT; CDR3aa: CASSFGRGGNTEAFF
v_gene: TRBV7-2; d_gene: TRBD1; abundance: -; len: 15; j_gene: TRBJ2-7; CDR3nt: TGTGTCAGCAGCTTAGTGTCGGGGACAGACTACGAGCAGTACTTC; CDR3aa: CVSSLVSGTDYEQYF
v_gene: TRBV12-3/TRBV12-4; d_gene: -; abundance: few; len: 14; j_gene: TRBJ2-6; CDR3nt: TGTGCCAGCAGTACAGTTACTGGGGCCAACGTCCTGACTTTC; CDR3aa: CASSTVTGANVLTF
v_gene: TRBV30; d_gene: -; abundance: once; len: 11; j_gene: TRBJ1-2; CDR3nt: TGTGCCTGGACGGGGGGAGCTGGCTACACCTTC; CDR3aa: CAWTGGAGYTF
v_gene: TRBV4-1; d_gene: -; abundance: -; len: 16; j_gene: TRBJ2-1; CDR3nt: TGCGCCAGCAGCCAAGAAGAAAGGGGACATTACAATGAGCAGTTCTTC; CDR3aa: CASSQEERGHYNEQFF
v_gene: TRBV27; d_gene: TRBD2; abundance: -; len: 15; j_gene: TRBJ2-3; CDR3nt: TGTGCCAGCAGTTGGGGCGGGAGTCAGGTTAATACGCAGTATTTT; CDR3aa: CASSWGGSQVNTQYF
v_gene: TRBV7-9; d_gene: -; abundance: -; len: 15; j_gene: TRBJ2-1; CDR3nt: TGTGCCAGCAGCCCCGAGGCCCTATCCGAACATGAGCAGTTCTTC; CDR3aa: CASSPEALSEHEQFF
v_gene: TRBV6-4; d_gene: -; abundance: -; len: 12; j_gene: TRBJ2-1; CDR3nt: TGTGCCAGCAGACAAGGGAACAATGAGCAGTTCTTC; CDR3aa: CASRQGNNEQFF
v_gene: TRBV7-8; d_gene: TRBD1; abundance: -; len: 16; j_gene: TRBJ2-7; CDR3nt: TGTGCCAGCAGCTTCGCTGACAGGGAGTCCTCCTACGAGCAGTACTTC; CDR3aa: CASSFADRESSYEQYF
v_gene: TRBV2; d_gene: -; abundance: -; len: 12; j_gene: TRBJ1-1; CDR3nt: TGTGCCAGCCGCTTATTGGCAACTGAAGCTTTCTTT; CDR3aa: CASRLLATEAFF
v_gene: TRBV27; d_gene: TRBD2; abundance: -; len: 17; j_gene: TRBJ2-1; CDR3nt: TGTGCCAGCAGCCCCCGCGTCCCGGGGGGGCCAGACAATGAGCAGTTCTTC; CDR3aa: CASSPRVPGGPDNEQFF
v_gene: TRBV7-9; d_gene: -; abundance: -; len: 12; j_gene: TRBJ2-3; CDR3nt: TGTGCCAGCAGCTTAGGCGGGCGGGATCTGTATTTT; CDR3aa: CASSLGGRDLYF
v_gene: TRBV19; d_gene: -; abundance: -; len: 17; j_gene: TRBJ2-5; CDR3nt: TGTGCCAGCCGCCCAGAACCCCTGGAACAGTACCAAGAGACCCAGTACTTC; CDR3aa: CASRPEPLEQYQETQYF
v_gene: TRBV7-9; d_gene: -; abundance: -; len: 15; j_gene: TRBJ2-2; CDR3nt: TGTGCCAGCAGCTTTCTGCCAGGGAGTCCCGGGGAGCTGTTTTTT; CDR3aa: CASSFLPGSPGELFF
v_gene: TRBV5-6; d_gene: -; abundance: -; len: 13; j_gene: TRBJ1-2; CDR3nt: TGTGCCAGCAGCCTCCAAGACACCTATGGCTACACCTTC; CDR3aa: CASSLQDTYGYTF
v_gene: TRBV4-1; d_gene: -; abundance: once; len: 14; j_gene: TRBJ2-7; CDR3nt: TGCGCCAGCAGCCAGTCAGGGATCGTCTACGAGCAGTACTTC; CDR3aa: CASSQSGIVYEQYF
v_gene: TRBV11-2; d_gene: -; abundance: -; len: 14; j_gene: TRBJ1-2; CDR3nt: TGTGCCAGCAGCCCCACGACGGGGAGCTATGGCTACACCTTC; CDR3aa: CASSPTTGSYGYTF
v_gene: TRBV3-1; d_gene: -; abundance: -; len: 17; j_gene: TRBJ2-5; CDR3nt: TGTGCCAGCAGCCAAGGTAGGAGACTCTCGACCCAAGAGACCCAGTACTTC; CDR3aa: CASSQGRRLSTQETQYF
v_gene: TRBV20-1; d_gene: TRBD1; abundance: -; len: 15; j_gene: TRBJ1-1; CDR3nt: TGCAGTGCCAGAAGACCGGGACAGGGGAACACTGAAGCTTTCTTT; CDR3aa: CSARRPGQGNTEAFF
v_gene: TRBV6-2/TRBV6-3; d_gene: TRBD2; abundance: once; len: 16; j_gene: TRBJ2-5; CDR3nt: TGTGCCAGCAGCCCACGGGGGGGGCAGCGACAAGAGACCCAGTACTTC; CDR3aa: CASSPRGGQRQETQYF
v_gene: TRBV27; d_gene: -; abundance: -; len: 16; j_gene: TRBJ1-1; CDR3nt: TGTGCCAGCAGTTTGGGGCCAGGGGCACGATTCACTGAAGCTTTCTTT; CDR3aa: CASSLGPGARFTEAFF
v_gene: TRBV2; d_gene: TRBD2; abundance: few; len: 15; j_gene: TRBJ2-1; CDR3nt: TGTGCCAGGACCTTAGCGGGAGGTACCTACAATGAGCAGTTCTTC; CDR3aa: CARTLAGGTYNEQFF
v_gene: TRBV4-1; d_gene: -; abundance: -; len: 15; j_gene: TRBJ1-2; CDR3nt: TGCGCCAGCAGCCAGGCCCGGAGGTGGAACTATGGCTACACCTTC; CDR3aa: CASSQARRWNYGYTF
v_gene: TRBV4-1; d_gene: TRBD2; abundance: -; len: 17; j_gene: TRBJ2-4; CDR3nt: TGCGCCAGCAGCCAAGATGTAGCGGGGCTAGCCAAAAACATTCAGTACTTC; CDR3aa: CASSQDVAGLAKNIQYF
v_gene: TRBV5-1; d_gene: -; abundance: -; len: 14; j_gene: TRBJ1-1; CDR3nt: TGCGCCAGCAGCTTGACATACGGGGACACTGAAGCTTTCTTT; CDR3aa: CASSLTYGDTEAFF
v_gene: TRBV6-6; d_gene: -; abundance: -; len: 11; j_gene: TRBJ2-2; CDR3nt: TGTGCCACCCTACTAGGCGGGGAGCTGTTTTTT; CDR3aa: CATLLGGELFF
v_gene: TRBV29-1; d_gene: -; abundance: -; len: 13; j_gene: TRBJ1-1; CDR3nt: TGCAGCGTTGAGTCAGGGCGATTGACTGAAGCTTTCTTT; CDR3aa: CSVESGRLTEAFF